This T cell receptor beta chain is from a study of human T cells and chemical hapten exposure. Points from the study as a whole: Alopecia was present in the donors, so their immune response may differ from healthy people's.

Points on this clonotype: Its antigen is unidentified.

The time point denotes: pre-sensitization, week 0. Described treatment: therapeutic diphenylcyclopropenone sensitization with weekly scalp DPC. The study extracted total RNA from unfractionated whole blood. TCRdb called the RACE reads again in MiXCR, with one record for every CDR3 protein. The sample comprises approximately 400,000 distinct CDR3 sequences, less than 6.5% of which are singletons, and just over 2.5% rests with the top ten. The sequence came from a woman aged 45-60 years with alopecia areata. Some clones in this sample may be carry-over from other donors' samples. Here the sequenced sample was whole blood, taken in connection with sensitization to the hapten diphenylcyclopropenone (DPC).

The CDR3 protein is CASSSDPTSYNEQFF. In DNA, the CDR3 is TGTGCCAGCAGCTCCGACCCGACGTCGTACAATGAGCAGTTCTTC. The gene calls are TRBV7-8 and TRBJ2-1; D unclear. The CDR3 totals 15 residues. Germline V lookup: CDR1 SGHVS, CDR2 FQNEAQ. Trimming stripped 4 bases from V and 4 bases from J, with 14 bases between. The full variable domain, rest sourced from reference TRBV7-8 and TRBJ2-1, is GAGVSQSPRYKVAKRGQDVALRCDPISGHVSLFWYQQALGQGPEFLTYFQNEAQLDKSGLPSDRFFAERPEGSVSTLKIQRTQQEDSAVYLCASSSDPTSYNEQFFGPGTRLTVL.